These T cell receptor beta chains were read from a single sample in a study of blood T cell repertoires in COVID-19. The table came from immunoSEQ multiplex PCR; TCRdb's copy has only in-frame clones and leaves some out. The sample lists 200,000 or so clones, 86% occurring once. The sequenced material came from peripheral blood. Receptors originate from a woman in her 70s with acute or convalescent COVID-19. The CDR3 runs from the conserved cysteine through the conserved F or W.

v_gene: TRBV28; CDR3aa: CASSSSGTGSREQYF
v_gene: TRBV3-1/TRBV3-2; CDR3aa: CASSRGGANEKLFF
v_gene: TRBV2; CDR3aa: CASSERLRGGSQFF
v_gene: TRBV5-1; CDR3aa: CASSLTGDEAFF
v_gene: TRBV5-1; CDR3aa: CASSFGQGYQETQYF
v_gene: TRBV5-1; CDR3aa: CASSLVGTTSTDTQYF
v_gene: TRBV11-2; CDR3aa: CASSGAGGKTYEQYF
v_gene: TRBV5-6; CDR3aa: CASSYRPQGNNQPQHF
v_gene: TRBV6-4; CDR3aa: CASSDSYSLDGYTF
v_gene: TRBV5-1; CDR3aa: CASSLTGAFGYTF
v_gene: TRBV5-1; CDR3aa: CASSAGTRLDEQYF
v_gene: TRBV2; CDR3aa: CASRMERHGGETQYF
v_gene: TRBV4-3; CDR3aa: CASSPGAGGSQETQYF
v_gene: TRBV6-5; CDR3aa: CASSPGGLGDTEAFF
v_gene: TRBV19; CDR3aa: CASSGQFREKLFF
v_gene: TRBV6-2/TRBV6-3; CDR3aa: CASSPPQHYGYTF
v_gene: TRBV3-1/TRBV3-2; CDR3aa: CASRSQEHYNSPLHF
v_gene: TRBV5-4; CDR3aa: CASSLSGAQETQYF
v_gene: TRBV2; CDR3aa: CASSEALIGGFGQPQHF
v_gene: TRBV7-9; CDR3aa: CASSLGDRGNQPQHF
v_gene: TRBV7-9; CDR3aa: CASSRQGEKNSPLHF
v_gene: TRBV2; CDR3aa: CASSSTGGVFEAFF
v_gene: TRBV6-5; CDR3aa: CASSYRRDRGYGYTF
v_gene: TRBV9; CDR3aa: CASSVGSSGNTIYF
v_gene: TRBV5-6; CDR3aa: CASSGGAGGEQFF
v_gene: TRBV10-3; CDR3aa: CAIGQNTEAFF
v_gene: TRBV5-6; CDR3aa: CASSLAYPSETQYF
v_gene: TRBV5-1; CDR3aa: CASSSGGGTDTQYF
v_gene: TRBV4-3; CDR3aa: CASSRGTGVNQPQHF
v_gene: TRBV5-1; CDR3aa: CASSSDRGNSGNTIYF
v_gene: TRBV29-1; CDR3aa: CSVGAGGSEQPQHF